A selection of T cell receptor beta chains follows, all from one sample in a study of control samples from healthy donors and cancer patients. TCRdb's table, derived via immunoSEQ multiplex PCR, lists solely in-frame clones and lacks some. The table includes about 170,000 clones, roughly 91% detected once. The specimen sequenced was blood. The receptor set was obtained from a woman aged 25 to 39 in good health. Each CDR3 is given with its conserved first and last residue. The D gene is left open where the match is weak. For some rows the clone size is stated as once, few or many, or as a class when expanded; others skip it.

>TRBD1|TRBJ1-2|TRBV6-5|.
CASSKQGAAGYTF
TGTGCCAGCAGTAAACAGGGGGCGGCGGGCTACACCTTC
>.|TRBJ1-2|TRBV6-6|.
CASSYITGSYTF
TGTGCCAGCAGTTACATCACAGGGAGCTACACCTTC
>TRBD2|TRBJ2-5|TRBV10-3|once
CAISGGGSGYQETQYF
TGTGCCATCAGTGGCGGGGGATCGGGGTACCAAGAGACCCAGTACTTC
>TRBD2|TRBJ2-2|TRBV10-1|.
CASLGLAGGRGELFF
TGCGCCAGCCTGGGACTAGCGGGAGGGAGGGGGGAGCTGTTTTTT
>.|TRBJ1-2|TRBV2|.
CARRGTNYGYTF
TGTGCAAGGCGGGGCACAAACTATGGCTACACCTTC
>.|TRBJ1-2|TRBV4-1|once
CASSQEIRNYGYTF
TGCGCCAGCAGCCAAGAAATACGGAACTATGGCTACACCTTC
>.|TRBJ1-1|TRBV27|.
CARQNTEAFF
TGTGCCAGACAAAACACTGAAGCTTTCTTT
>.|TRBJ2-7|TRBV28|.
CASSPRGGEQYF
TGTGCCAGCAGTCCCAGAGGGGGCGAGCAGTACTTC
>TRBD1|TRBJ1-1|TRBV11-2|.
CASSLGDRGTEAFF
TGTGCCAGCAGCTTAGGGGACAGGGGAACTGAAGCTTTCTTT
>TRBD1|TRBJ2-5|TRBV24-1|.
CATSDSGQGQETQYF
TGTGCCACCAGTGACTCTGGACAGGGGCAAGAGACCCAGTACTTC
>TRBD2|TRBJ2-5|TRBV7-6|.
CASSHPYSGGPYQETQYF
TGTGCCAGCAGCCACCCTTATAGCGGGGGGCCGTACCAAGAGACCCAGTACTTC
>.|TRBJ1-6|TRBV2|.
CASRQFWNSPLHF
TGTGCCAGCAGACAGTTCTGGAATTCACCCCTCCACTTT
>TRBD1|TRBJ2-7|TRBV9|once
CASSVGDRGYEQYF
TGTGCCAGCAGCGTAGGGGACAGGGGGTACGAGCAGTACTTC
>.|TRBJ2-7|TRBV29-1|.
CSVRDTSYEQYF
TGCAGCGTTCGGGACACCTCCTACGAGCAGTACTTC
>.|TRBJ1-1|TRBV7-2|.
CASRGYTEAFF
TGTGCCAGCAGGGGCTACACTGAAGCTTTCTTT
>TRBD1|TRBJ1-2|TRBV4-1|.
CASSQRDSHGYTF
TGCGCCAGCAGCCAGAGGGACAGCCATGGCTACACCTTC
>.|TRBJ2-3|TRBV7-2|once
CASSLSGITTDTQYF
TGTGCCAGCAGCTTATCGGGCATAACCACAGATACGCAGTATTTT
>.|TRBJ2-5|TRBV10-3|.
CAISESTQTQETQYF
TGTGCCATCAGTGAGTCGACACAGACCCAAGAGACCCAGTACTTC
>TRBD2|TRBJ2-1|TRBV12-5|once
CASGLVSNRRSGRVNEQFF
TGTGCTAGTGGTTTGGTATCAAATCGTCGGAGCGGGAGGGTTAATGAGCAGTTCTTC
>TRBD1|TRBJ1-2|TRBV5-4|.
CASSLAAQGWNGYTF
TGTGCCAGCAGCTTGGCCGCACAGGGGTGGAATGGCTACACCTTC
>TRBD1|TRBJ1-3|TRBV9|.
CASSVADRVGGNTIYF
TGTGCCAGCAGCGTAGCGGACAGGGTGGGCGGAAACACCATATATTTT
>TRBD2|TRBJ2-1|TRBV4-3|once
CASSQGSGRINEQFF
TGCGCCAGCAGCCAAGGAAGCGGGAGGATCAATGAGCAGTTCTTC
>TRBD2|TRBJ2-3|TRBV9|.
CASSVGSLAGGPDTQYF
TGTGCCAGCAGCGTAGGTTCGCTAGCGGGAGGGCCAGATACGCAGTATTTT
>TRBD1|TRBJ1-5|TRBV3-1/TRBV3-2|.
CASSQDTGGQPQHF
TGTGCCAGCAGCCAAGACACAGGGGGTCAGCCCCAGCATTTT
>.|TRBJ2-6|TRBV6-1|.
CASSEEVLGANVLTF
TGTGCCAGCAGTGAAGAGGTTCTTGGGGCCAACGTCCTGACTTTC
>TRBD1|TRBJ1-5|TRBV4-2|.
CASSQQGAAQPQHF
TGTGCCAGCAGCCAACAGGGGGCGGCTCAGCCCCAGCATTTT